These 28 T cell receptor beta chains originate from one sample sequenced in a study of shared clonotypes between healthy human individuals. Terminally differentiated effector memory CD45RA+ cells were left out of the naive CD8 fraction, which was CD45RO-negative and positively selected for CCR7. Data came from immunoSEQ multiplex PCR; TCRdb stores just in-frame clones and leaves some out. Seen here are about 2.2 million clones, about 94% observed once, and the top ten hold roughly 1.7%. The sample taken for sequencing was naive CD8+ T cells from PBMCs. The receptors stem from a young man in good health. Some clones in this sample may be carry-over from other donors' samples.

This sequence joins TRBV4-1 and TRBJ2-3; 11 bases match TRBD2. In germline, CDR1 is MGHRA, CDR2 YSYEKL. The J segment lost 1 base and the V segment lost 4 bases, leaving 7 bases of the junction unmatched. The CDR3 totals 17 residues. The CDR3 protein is CASSPTLTSGGTDTQYF. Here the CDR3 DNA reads TGCGCCAGCAGCCCGACCCTGACTAGCGGGGGCACAGATACGCAGTATTTT.

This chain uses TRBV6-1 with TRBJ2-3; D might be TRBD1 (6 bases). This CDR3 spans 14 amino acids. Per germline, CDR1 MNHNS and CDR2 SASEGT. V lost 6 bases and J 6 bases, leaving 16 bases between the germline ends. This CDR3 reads CASSRGNPGDTQYF. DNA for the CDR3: TGTGCCAGCAGCAGGGGCAACCCGGGGGATACGCAGTATTTT.

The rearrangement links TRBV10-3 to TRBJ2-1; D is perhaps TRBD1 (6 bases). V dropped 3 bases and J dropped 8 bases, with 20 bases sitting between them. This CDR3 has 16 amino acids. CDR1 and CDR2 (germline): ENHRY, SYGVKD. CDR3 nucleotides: TGTGCCATCAGTGACCCAGGGATGGGGGCTGGGGATGAGCAGTTCTTC. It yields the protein CAISDPGMGAGDEQFF.

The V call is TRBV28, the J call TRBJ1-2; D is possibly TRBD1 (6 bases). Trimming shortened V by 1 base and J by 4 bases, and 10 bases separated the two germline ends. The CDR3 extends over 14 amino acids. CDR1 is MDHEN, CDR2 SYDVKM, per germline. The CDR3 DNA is TGTGCCAGCAGTTTATTGGGGGGCTTCTATGGCTACACCTTC. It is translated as CASSLLGGFYGYTF.

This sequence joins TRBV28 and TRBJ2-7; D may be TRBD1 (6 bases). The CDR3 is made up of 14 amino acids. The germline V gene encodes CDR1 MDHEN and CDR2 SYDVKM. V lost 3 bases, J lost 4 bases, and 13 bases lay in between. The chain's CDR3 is CASSFDRRFYEQYF. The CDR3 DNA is TGTGCCAGCAGTTTTGACAGGCGGTTTTACGAGCAGTACTTC.

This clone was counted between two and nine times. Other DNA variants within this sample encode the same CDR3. The CDR3 sequence: CASSLRGTEAFF. The CDR3 nucleotides read TGTGCCAGCAGTTTACGGGGCACTGAAGCTTTCTTT. This chain connects TRBV28 to TRBJ1-1; no reliable D call. Germline CDR1 MDHEN, CDR2 SYDVKM. There are 12 residues in the CDR3. The germline V and J ends were trimmed by 2 bases and 4 bases, with 5 bases remaining between them. The full variable domain, its missing parts supplied by reference TRBV28 and TRBJ1-1, is DVKVTQSSRYLVKRTGEKVFLECVQDMDHENMFWYRQDPGLGLRLIYFSYDVKMKEKGDIPEGYSVSREKKERFSLILESASTNQTSMYLCASSLRGTEAFFGQGTRLTVV.

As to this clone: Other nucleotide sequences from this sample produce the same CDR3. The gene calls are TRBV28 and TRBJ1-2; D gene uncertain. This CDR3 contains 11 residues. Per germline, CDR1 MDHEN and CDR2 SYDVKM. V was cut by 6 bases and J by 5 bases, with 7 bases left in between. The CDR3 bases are TGTGCCAGCAGCAGCCCTTATGGCTACACCTTC. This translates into CASSSPYGYTF.

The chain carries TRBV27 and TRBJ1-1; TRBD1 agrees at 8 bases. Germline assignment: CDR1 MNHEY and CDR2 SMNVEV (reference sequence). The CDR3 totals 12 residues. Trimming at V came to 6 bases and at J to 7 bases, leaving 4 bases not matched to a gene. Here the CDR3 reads CASRTTGGEAFF. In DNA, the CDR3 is TGTGCCAGCAGAACTACAGGGGGTGAAGCTTTCTTT.

CDR3 loop: CASTSIYRDRRMNTEAFF. DNA for the CDR3: TGTGCCAGTACCTCGATTTACCGGGACAGGCGAATGAACACTGAAGCTTTCTTT. V usage is TRBV19 and J usage is TRBJ1-1; TRBD1 aligns across 8 bases. Per germline, CDR1 LNHDA and CDR2 SQIVND (reference sequence). This CDR3 has 18 amino acids. The ends lost 7 bases at V and 0 bases at J; junction bases unmatched: 16.

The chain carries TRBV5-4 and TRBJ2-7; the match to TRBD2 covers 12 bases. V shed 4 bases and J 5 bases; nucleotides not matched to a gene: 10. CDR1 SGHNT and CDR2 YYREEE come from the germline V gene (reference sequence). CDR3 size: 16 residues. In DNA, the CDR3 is TGTGCCAGCAGCCCTGGTGGACTAGCGGGATACAACGAGCAGTACTTC. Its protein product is CASSPGGLAGYNEQYF.

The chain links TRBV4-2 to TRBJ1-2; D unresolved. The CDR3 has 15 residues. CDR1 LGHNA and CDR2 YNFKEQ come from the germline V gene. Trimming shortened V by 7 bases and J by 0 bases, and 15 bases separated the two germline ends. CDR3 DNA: TGTGCCAGCACCCCGGATTCAGACTCTAACTATGGCTACACCTTC. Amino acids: CASTPDSDSNYGYTF.

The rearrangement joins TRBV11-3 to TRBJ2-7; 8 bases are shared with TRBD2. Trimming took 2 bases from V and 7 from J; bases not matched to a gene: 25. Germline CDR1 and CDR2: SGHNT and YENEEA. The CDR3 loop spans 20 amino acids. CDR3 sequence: CASSLYARGGLGFVSGEQYF. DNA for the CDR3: TGTGCCAGCAGCTTATATGCCCGCGGGGGACTAGGATTCGTGTCGGGGGAGCAGTACTTC.

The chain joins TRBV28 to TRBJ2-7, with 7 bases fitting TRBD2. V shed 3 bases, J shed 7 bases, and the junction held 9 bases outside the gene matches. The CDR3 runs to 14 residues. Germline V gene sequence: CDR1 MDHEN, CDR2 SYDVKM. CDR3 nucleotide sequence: TGTGCCAGCAGTTTCCCGGGGGAGGGAAGGGAGCAGTACTTC. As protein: CASSFPGEGREQYF.

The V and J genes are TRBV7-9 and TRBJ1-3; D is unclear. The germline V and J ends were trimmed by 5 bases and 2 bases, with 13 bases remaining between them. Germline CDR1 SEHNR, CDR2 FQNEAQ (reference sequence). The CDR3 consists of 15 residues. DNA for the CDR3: TGTGCCAGCAGCGGCGGACTTTTAACTGGAAACACCATATATTTT. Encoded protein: CASSGGLLTGNTIYF.

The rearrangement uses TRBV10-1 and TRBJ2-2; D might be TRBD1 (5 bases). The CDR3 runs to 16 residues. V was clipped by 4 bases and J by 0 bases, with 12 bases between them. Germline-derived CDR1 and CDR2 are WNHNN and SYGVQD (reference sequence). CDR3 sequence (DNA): TGCGCCAGCAGTGGGGTTCAGGGCCCGAACACCGGGGAGCTGTTTTTT. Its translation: CASSGVQGPNTGELFF.

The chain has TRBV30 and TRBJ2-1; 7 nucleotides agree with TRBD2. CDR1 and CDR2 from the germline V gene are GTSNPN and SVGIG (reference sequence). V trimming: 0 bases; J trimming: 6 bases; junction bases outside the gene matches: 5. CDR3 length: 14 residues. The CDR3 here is CAWSVVREVNEQFF. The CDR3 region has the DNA TGTGCCTGGAGTGTAGTACGGGAGGTCAATGAGCAGTTCTTC.

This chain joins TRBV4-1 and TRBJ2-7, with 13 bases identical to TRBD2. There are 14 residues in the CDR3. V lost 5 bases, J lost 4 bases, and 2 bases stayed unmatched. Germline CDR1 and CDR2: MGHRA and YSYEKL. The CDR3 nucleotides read TGCGCCAGCAGCTCGGGACTAGCGGGATACGAGCAGTACTTC. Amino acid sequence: CASSSGLAGYEQYF.

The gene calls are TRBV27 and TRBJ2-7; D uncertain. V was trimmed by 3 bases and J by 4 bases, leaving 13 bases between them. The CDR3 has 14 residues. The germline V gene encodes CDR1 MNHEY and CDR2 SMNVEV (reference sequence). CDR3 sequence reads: CASSFLADAYEQYF. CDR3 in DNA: TGTGCCAGCAGTTTTCTCGCGGACGCTTACGAGCAGTACTTC.

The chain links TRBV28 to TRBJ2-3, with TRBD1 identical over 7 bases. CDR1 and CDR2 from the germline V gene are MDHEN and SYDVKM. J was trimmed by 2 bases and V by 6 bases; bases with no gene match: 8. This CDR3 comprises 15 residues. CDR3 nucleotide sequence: TGTGCCAGCAGCATCCAACAGGGGAACACAGATACGCAGTATTTT. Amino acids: CASSIQQGNTDTQYF. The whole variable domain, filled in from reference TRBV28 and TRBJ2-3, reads DVKVTQSSRYLVKRTGEKVFLECVQDMDHENMFWYRQDPGLGLRLIYFSYDVKMKEKGDIPEGYSVSREKKERFSLILESASTNQTSMYLCASSIQQGNTDTQYFGPGTRLTVL.

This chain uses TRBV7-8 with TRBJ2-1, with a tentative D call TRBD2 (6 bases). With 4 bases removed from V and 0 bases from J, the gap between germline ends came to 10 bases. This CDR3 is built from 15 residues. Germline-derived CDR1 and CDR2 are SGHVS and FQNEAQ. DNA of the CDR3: TGTGCCAGCAGCTGGGACGGGAGCTCCTACAATGAGCAGTTCTTC. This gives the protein CASSWDGSSYNEQFF. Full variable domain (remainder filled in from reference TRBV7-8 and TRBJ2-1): GAGVSQSPRYKVAKRGQDVALRCDPISGHVSLFWYQQALGQGPEFLTYFQNEAQLDKSGLPSDRFFAERPEGSVSTLKIQRTQQEDSAVYLCASSWDGSSYNEQFFGPGTRLTVL.

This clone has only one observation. The CDR3 DNA follows: TGTGCCAGTAGTATATCGAGGAACGAGCAGTACTTC. It encodes CASSISRNEQYF. The J gene is TRBJ2-7, the V gene TRBV19, with no clear D. CDR3 length: 12 amino acids. Per the germline V gene, CDR1 is LNHDA and CDR2 is SQIVND (reference sequence). V was cut by 2 bases and J by 5 bases, with 7 bases left in between.

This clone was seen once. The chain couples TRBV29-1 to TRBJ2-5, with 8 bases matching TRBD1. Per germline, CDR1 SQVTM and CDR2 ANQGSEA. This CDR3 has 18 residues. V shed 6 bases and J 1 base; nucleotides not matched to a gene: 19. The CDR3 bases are TGCAGCGTCCATAGGAGGGTGACAGGGGACAAAGTCCAAGAGACCCAGTACTTC. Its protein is CSVHRRVTGDKVQETQYF.

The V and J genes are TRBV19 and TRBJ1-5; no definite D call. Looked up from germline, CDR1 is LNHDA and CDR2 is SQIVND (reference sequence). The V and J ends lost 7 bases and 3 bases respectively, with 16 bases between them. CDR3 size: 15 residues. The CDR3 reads CASTTFGIFNQPQHF. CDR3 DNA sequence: TGTGCCAGTACCACATTTGGGATCTTCAATCAGCCCCAGCATTTT.

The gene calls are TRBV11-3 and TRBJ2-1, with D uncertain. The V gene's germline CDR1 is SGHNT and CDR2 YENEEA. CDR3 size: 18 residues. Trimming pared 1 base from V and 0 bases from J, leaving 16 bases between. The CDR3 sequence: CASSLVGWGMTSYNEQFF. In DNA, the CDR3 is TGTGCCAGCAGCTTAGTAGGGTGGGGAATGACCTCCTACAATGAGCAGTTCTTC.

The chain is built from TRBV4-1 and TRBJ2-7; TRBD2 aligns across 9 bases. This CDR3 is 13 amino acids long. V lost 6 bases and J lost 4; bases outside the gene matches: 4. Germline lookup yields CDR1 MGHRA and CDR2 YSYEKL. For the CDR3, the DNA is TGCGCCAGCAGAGAGACTAGCGGATACGAGCAGTACTTC. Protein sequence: CASRETSGYEQYF.

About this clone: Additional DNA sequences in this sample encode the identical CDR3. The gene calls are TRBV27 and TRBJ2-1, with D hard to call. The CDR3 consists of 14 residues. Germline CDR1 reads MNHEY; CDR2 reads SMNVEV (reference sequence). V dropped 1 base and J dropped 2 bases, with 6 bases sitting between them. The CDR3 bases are TGTGCCAGCAGTTTATTAGGTCCCTACAATGAGCAGTTCTTC. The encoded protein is CASSLLGPYNEQFF.

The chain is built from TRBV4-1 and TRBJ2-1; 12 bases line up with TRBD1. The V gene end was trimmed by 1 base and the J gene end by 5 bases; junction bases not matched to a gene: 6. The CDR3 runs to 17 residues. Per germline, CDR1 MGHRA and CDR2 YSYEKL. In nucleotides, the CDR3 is TGCGCCAGCAGCCAAGTGGGGACAGGGGGCCCCAACAATGAGCAGTTCTTC. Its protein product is CASSQVGTGGPNNEQFF.

The CDR3 DNA sequence: TGTGCCAGCAGCCCACTGAGCACCGGGGAGCTGTTTTTT. It translates to CASSPLSTGELFF. The chain couples TRBV7-2 to TRBJ2-2; no clear D. Germline CDR1 SGHTA, CDR2 FQGNSA. This CDR3 has 13 amino acids. V shed 5 bases and J shed 4 bases, with 8 bases lying between them.